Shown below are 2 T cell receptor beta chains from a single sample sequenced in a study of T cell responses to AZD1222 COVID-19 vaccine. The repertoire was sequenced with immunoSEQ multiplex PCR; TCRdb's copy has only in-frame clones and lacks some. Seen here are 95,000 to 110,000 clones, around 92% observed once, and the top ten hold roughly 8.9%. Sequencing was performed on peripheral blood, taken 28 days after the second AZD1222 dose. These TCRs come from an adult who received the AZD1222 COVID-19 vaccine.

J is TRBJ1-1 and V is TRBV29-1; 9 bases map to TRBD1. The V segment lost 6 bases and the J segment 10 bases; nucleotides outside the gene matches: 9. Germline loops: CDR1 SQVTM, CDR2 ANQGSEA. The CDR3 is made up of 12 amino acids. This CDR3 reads CSVMGQGVGAFF. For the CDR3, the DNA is TGCAGCGTAATGGGACAGGGTGTAGGAGCTTTCTTT. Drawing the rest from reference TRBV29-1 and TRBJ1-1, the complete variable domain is SAVISQKPSRDICQRGTSLTIQCQVDSQVTMMFWYRQQPGQSLTLIATANQGSEATYESGFVIDKFPISRPNLTFSTLTVSNMSPEDSSIYLCSVMGQGVGAFFGQGTRLTVV.

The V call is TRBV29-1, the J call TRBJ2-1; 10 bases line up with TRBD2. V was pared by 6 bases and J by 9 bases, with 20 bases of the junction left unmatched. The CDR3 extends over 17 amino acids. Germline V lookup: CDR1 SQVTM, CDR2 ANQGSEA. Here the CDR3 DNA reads TGCAGCGTGCTAGGTTCTAGCGGGAGTAGCTTGGAAAGTGAGCAGTTCTTC. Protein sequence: CSVLGSSGSSLESEQFF.